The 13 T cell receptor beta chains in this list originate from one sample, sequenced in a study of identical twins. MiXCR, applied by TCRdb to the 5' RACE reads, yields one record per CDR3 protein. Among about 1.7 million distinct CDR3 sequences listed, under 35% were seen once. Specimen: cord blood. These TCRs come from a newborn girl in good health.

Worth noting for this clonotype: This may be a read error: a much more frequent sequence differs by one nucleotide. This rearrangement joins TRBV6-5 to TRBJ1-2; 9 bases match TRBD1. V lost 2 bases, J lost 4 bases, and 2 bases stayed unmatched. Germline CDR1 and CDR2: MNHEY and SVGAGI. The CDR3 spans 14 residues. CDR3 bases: TGTGCCAGCAGTTACCAGACAGGGGGCTATGGCTACACCTTC. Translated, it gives CASSYQTGGYGYTF.

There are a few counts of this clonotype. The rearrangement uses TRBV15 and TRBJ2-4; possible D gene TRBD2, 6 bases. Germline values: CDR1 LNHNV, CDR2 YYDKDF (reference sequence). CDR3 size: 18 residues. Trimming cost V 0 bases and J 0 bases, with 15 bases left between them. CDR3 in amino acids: CATSRDWWGDIAKNIQYF. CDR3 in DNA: TGTGCCACCAGCAGAGATTGGTGGGGGGATATAGCCAAAAACATTCAGTACTTC.

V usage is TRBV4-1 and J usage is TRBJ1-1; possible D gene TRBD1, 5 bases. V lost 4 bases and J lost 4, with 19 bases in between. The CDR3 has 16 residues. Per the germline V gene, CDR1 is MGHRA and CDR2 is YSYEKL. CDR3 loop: CASSPLEGVKSTEAFF. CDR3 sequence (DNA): TGCGCCAGCAGCCCCCTCGAAGGGGTCAAGAGCACTGAAGCTTTCTTT.

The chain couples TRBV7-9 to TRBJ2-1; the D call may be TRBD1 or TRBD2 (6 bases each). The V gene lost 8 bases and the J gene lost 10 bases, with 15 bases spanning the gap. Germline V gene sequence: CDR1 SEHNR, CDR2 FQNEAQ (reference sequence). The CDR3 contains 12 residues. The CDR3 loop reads CASLYRGDEQFF. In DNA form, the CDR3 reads TGTGCCAGCCTATATAGGGGGGACGAGCAGTTCTTC.

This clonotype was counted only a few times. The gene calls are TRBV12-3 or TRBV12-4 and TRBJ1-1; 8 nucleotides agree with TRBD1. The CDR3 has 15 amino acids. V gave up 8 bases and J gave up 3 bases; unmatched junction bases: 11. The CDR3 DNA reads TGTGCCAGCCCCAGGAGGGACAGGACGGACACTGAAGCTTTCTTT. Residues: CASPRRDRTDTEAFF.

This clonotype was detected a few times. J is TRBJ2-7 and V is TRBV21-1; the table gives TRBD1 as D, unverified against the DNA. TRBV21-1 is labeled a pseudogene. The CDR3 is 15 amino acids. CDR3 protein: CASSKSEGRGIEQYF. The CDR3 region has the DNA TGTGCCAGCAGCAAATCCGAAGGGCGGGGGATTGAGCAGTACTTC.

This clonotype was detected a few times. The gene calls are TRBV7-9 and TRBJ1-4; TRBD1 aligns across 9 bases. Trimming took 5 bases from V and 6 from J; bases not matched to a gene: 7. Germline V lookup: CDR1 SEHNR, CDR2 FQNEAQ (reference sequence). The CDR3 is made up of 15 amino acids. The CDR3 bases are TGTGCCAGCAGCACCCGACAGGGGGTTGATGAAAAACTGTTTTTT. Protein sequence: CASSTRQGVDEKLFF. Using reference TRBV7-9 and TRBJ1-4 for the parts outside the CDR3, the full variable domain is DTGVSQNPRHKITKRGQNVTFRCDPISEHNRLYWYRQTLGQGPEFLTYFQNEAQLEKSRLLSDRFSAERPKGSFSTLEIQRTEQGDSAMYLCASSTRQGVDEKLFFGSGTQLSVL.

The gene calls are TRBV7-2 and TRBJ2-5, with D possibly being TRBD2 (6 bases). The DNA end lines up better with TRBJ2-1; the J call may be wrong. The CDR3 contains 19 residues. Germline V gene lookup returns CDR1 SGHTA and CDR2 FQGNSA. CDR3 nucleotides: TGTGCCAGCAGCTTATCACCGGGAGAGTTGGTACTAGCCAAAGAGACCCAGTTCTTC. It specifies CASSLSPGELVLAKETQFF.

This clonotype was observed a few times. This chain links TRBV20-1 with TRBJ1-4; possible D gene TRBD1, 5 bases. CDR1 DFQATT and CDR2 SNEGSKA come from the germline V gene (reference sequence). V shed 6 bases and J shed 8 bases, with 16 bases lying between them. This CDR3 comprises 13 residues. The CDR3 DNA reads TGCAGTGCCGAGTCTCGGGGGTCCGAAAAACTGTTTTTT. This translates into CSAESRGSEKLFF.

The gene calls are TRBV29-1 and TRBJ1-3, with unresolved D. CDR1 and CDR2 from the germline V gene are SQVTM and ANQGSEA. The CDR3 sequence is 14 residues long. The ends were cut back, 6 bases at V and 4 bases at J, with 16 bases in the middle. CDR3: CSVIRVRKGNTIYF. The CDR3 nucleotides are TGCAGCGTGATTAGGGTCAGAAAAGGAAACACCATATATTTT. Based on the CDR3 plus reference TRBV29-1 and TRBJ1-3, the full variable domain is SAVISQKPSRDICQRGTSLTIQCQVDSQVTMMFWYRQQPGQSLTLIATANQGSEATYESGFVIDKFPISRPNLTFSTLTVSNMSPEDSSIYLCSVIRVRKGNTIYFGEGSWLTVV.

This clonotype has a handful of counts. The CDR3 region has the DNA TGTGCCATCAGTGACGGAGCCAAAAACATTCAGTACTTC. Translated: CAISDGAKNIQYF. The chain has TRBV10-3 and TRBJ2-4, with unresolved D. The CDR3 loop spans 13 amino acids. The germline gives CDR1 ENHRY, CDR2 SYGVKD. Trimming pared 3 bases from V and 0 bases from J, leaving 3 bases between.

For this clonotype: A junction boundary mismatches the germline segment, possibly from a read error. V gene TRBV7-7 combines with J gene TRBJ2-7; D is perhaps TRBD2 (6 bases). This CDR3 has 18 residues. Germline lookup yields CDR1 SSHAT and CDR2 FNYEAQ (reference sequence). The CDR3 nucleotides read TGTGCTAGCAGCTCCGCGTTTTTAGCGGTCCTGGCTCAGTACGAGCAGTACTTC. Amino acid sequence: CASSSAFLAVLAQYEQYF.

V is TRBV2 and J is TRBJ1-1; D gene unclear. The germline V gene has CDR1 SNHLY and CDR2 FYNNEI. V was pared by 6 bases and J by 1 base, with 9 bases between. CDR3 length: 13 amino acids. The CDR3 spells CASRAIPNTEAFF. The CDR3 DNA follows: TGTGCCAGCAGAGCTATTCCGAACACTGAAGCTTTCTTT.